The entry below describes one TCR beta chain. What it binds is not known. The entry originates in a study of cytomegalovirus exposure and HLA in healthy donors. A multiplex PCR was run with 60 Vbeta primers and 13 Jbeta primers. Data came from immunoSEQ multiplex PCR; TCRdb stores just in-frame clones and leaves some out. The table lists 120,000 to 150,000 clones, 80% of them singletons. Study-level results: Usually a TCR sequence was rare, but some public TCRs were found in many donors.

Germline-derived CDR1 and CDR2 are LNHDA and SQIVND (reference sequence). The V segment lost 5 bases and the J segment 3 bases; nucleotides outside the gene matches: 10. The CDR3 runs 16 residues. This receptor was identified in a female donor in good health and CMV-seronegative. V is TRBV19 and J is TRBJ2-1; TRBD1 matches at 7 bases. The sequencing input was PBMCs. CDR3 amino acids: CASSAPGTAVYNEQFF. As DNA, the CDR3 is TGTGCCAGTAGTGCCCCCGGGACAGCAGTCTACAATGAGCAGTTCTTC.